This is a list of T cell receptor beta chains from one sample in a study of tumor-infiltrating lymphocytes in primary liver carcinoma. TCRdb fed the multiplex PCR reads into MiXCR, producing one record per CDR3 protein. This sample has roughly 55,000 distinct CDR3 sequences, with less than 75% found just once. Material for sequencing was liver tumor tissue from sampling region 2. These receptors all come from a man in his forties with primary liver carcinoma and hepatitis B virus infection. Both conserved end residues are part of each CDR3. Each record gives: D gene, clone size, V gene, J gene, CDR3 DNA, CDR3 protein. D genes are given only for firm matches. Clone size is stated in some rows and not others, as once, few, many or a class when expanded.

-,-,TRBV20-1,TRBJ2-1,TGCAGTGCTCCCTGCCCCTCCTACAATGAGCAGTTCTTC,CSAPCPSYNEQFF
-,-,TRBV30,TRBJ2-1,TGTGCCTGGAGGCAGAAAGGAAGCTCCCACAACGAGCAGTTCTTC,CAWRQKGSSHNEQFF
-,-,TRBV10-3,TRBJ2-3,TGTGCCATCAGTGAACCCCTCCGACTAACGGGAACCACAGACACGCGGTATTTT,CAISEPLRLTGTTDTRYF
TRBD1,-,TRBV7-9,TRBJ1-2,TGTGTCAGCAGCTTGGGGCGACAGGGGGTTAACTATGGCTACACCTTT,CVSSLGRQGVNYGYTF
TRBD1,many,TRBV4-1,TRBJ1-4,TGCGCCAGCAGCCACACGACAGGGGGGGATGAAAAACTGTTTTTT,CASSHTTGGDEKLFF
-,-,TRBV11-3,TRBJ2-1,TGTGTCAGCAGCGCCGGGGCTAGAGAGGTTAATGAGCAGTTCTTC,CVSSAGAREVNEQFF
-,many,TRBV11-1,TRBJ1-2,TGTGCCAGCAGCTTCAAGGGATTTGGCTATGGCTACACCTTC,CASSFKGFGYGYTF
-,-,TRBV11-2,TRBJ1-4,TGTGCCAGCAGCTCCGATGAAAAACTGTTTTTT,CASSSDEKLFF
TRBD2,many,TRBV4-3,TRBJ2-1,TGCGCCAGCAGCCAAGAGGCGGGGGTCGAGCAGTTCTTC,CASSQEAGVEQFF
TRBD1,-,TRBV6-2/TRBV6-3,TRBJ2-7,TGTGCCAACAGCTTCCGGGACAGGGCCCACGAGCAGTACTTC,CANSFRDRAHEQYF
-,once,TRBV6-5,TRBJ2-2,TGTGCCAACAGTTACCTGGACAAGAGATCCGGGGAGCTGTTTTTT,CANSYLDKRSGELFF
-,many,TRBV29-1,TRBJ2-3,TGCAGCGCCGCGGCCCAGGGCGTCACAGATACGCAGTATTTT,CSAAAQGVTDTQYF
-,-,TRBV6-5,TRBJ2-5,TGTGCCAGCAGTCTCTCCCAGCGGGCAGGGGAGACCCAGTACTTC,CASSLSQRAGETQYF
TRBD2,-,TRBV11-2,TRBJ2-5,TGTGTCAGTAGCTTAGATCTGTGGTCTAGCGGGAGAGGAGAGACCCAGTACTTC,CVSSLDLWSSGRGETQYF
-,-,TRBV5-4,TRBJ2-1,TGTACCAGCAGCCCCGCCGGGCTCGGGTACAATGAGCAATTCTTC,CTSSPAGLGYNEQFF
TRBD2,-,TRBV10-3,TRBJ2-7,TGTACTATCACCAAACGATCGGGACTAGCGGGAGGGTTCTTCTACGAGCAGTACTTC,CTITKRSGLAGGFFYEQYF
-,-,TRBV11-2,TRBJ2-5,TGTGCCAGAAGCCGAGGGACAAGGGGTAAGACCCAGTACTTC,CARSRGTRGKTQYF
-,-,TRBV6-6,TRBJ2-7,TGTGCCAGCAGTTACGGGGTTAGCGTGAGGTACGAGCAGTACTTC,CASSYGVSVRYEQYF
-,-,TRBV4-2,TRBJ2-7,TGTGCCAGCAGCCTAGATAGACTAGTAAGTACCGAGCAGTACTTC,CASSLDRLVSTEQYF
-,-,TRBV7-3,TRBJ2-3,TGTGCCAGCAGCTTAAGCCCGCTCTCTAGCGTGAAGGATACGCAGTATTTT,CASSLSPLSSVKDTQYF
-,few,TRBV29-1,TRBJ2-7,TGTAGCGCTACAGGGGAGGCCTCCTACAAGCAGTACTTC,CSATGEASYKQYF
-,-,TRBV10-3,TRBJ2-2,TGTGCCATCAGTGAGTCGGACGGGACCAGGAACACCGGGGAGCTGTTATTT,CAISESDGTRNTGELLF
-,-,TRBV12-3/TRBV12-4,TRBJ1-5,TGTGCCAGCGGTCTACAAGGGACTAGCGGGAGCGTCGGGCAGCATTTT,CASGLQGTSGSVGQHF
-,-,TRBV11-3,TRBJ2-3,TGTGACAGCTGCCCCGGGGCCTTGAGAAGCGGCACAGCTACGCAGTATTTT,CDSCPGALRSGTATQYF
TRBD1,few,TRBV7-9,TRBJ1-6,TGTGCCAGCAGCTCTCAGGGGGGTAATTCACCCCTCCACTTT,CASSSQGGNSPLHF